Detailed here is one T cell receptor (beta chain). Its antigen is unknown. No qualities accompany the bases; no much larger clone lies one base away. The sample has other DNA sequences that encode this CDR3 too. The data originate from a study of blood T cell repertoires in COVID-19 (dated by TCRdb to about 2020). A note on the overall study: The collaborator samples originated in the United States, Italy and Spain and spanned the acute and convalescent phases of COVID-19. A de-identified subject ID, COVID-19 status, age in years and sex were almost always included in the sample metadata. The samples were drawn from two sources: the first 160 participants of the ongoing ImmuneRACE study, and 1,254 subjects contributed by 6 global collaborators. The material from the prospective study consisted of cDNA or gDNA derived from T cells, B-cell-depleted T cells, or PBMCs. The repertoires were made available in a free public database intended to serve as a resource for research on the immune response to SARS-CoV-2. Deeply sampled blood TCRbeta repertoires from subjects exposed to, actively infected with, or recovered from COVID-19 were included in the dataset. Where available, HLA class I and class II types were obtained from metadata supplied by the sample provider rather than from assay-based typing. Here is what the overall study found, with its caveats: The quantity of clinical and demographic metadata differed by source and by participant and was supplied without curation.

Germline trimming amounts to 5 bases on V and 2 bases on J, with 3 as the count of junction bases outside the gene matches. CDR1 and CDR2 are drawn from the germline V gene (reference sequence): LNHDA, SQIVND. The CDR3 holds 14 amino acids from the cysteine to the phenylalanine. CDR3 DNA only is kept here, 42 bases in frame from base 1. The immunoSEQ Assay, a bias-controlled multiplex PCR, was used to amplify TCRbeta CDR3 regions from genomic DNA. Processing in the source paper ran as follows. Within the assay, amplification of reference gene primers was used to estimate how many nucleated cells each sample contained. To quantify the absolute abundance of each unique TCRbeta CDR3 rearrangement, sequence reads were collapsed and filtered. For each sample, productive Simpson clonality was calculated as the square root of Simpson's diversity index over productive rearrangements. This immuneACCESS table, as held by TCRdb, lists in-frame sequences with V and J called but not all clones. Of the missing ones, under half trace to an unresolved V gene in checked studies; the others have no known cause. V, J and clone size are taken as reported in that table, and D and trimming were inferred from the DNA itself. This sample holds 350,000 to 450,000 clones; more than 75% were observed only once. The ten most abundant clones make up approximately 2.9% of the sample.

Each collaborating institution followed its own protocols to collect whole blood in K2EDTA tubes. Collaborator samples were shipped for TCRbeta analysis as frozen whole blood, isolated PBMCs, or DNA extracted from either sample type. The chain is assembled from TRBV19 and TRBJ1-2, and TRBD1 aligns with 9 junction nucleotides. The source of this sequence is a human donor in a cohort sampled during active COVID-19. Material for sequencing was peripheral blood. For the CDR3, the sequence is CASSPGQGNYGYTF. The bases are TGTGCCAGTAGTCCGGGACAGGGCAACTATGGCTACACCTTC.